This T cell receptor beta chain was identified during a study of chronic HIV infection and antiretroviral therapy. Trimming took off 3 bases at V and 4 bases at J, with 8 bases between the two ends. CDR1 SQVTM and CDR2 ANQGSEA come from the germline V gene. CDR3 length equals 12 residues. TCRdb used MiXCR to reprocess the 5' RACE reads, holding one entry per CDR3 protein. The sample yields just over 30,000 distinct CDR3 sequences, around 9% seen once. Sequencing input: peripheral blood. The TCR originated in an adult who had HIV and had not received antiretroviral therapy, or was an uninfected healthy control (not recorded which). The chain has TRBV29-1 and TRBJ2-3; D unresolved. The CDR3 is CSVEKGSDTQYF. In nucleotides, the CDR3 is TGCAGCGTTGAGAAGGGATCAGATACGCAGTATTTT.